A selection of T cell receptor beta chains follows, all from one sample in a study of response to subunit inactivated influenza vaccine. TCRdb reprocessed the RT-PCR reads via MiXCR and lists one record per CDR3 protein. The sample has 200,000 to 300,000 distinct CDR3 sequences, 12% seen once. The sample was non-naive T cells sorted from PBMCs, taken 14 to 15 days before vaccination. The receptors were sampled from a man aged 50-59 years who received an inactivated influenza vaccine. Each CDR3 is given with its conserved first and last residue. Fields, in order: V gene, D gene, J gene, clone size, CDR3 DNA, CDR3 protein. D genes are given only for firm matches. Clone size, where shown, is once, few, many, or a class for clones that have expanded.

v_call: TRBV11-3; d_call: .; j_call: TRBJ2-1; clone_size: .; cdr3_nt: TGTGCCAGCAGATCTGCCGCCAGCAATGAGCAGTTCTTC; cdr3_aa: CASRSAASNEQFF
v_call: TRBV2; d_call: TRBD1; j_call: TRBJ1-6; clone_size: many; cdr3_nt: TGTGCCAGCAGTTCGGGACAGGGTTTCTCACCCCTCCACTTT; cdr3_aa: CASSSGQGFSPLHF
v_call: TRBV5-5; d_call: TRBD1; j_call: TRBJ1-1; clone_size: many; cdr3_nt: TGTGCCAGCAGGCAAGAGGGGGCTGTCACTGAAGCTTTCTTT; cdr3_aa: CASRQEGAVTEAFF
v_call: TRBV20-1; d_call: TRBD2; j_call: TRBJ2-1; clone_size: many; cdr3_nt: TGCAGTGCTCCGGGACTAGCGCTATACAATGAGCAGTTCTTC; cdr3_aa: CSAPGLALYNEQFF
v_call: TRBV20-1; d_call: .; j_call: TRBJ2-5; clone_size: .; cdr3_nt: TGCAGTGCCGAGGGGTCTAGCGTGGAGACCCAGTACTTC; cdr3_aa: CSAEGSSVETQYF
v_call: TRBV12-3/TRBV12-4; d_call: .; j_call: TRBJ1-4; clone_size: many; cdr3_nt: TGTGCCAGCAGTAAACAGGGAGGAATTGAAAAACTGTTTTTT; cdr3_aa: CASSKQGGIEKLFF
v_call: TRBV11-1; d_call: .; j_call: TRBJ2-7; clone_size: few; cdr3_nt: TGTGCCAGCAGCCCGAATGAAGACGAGCAGTACTTC; cdr3_aa: CASSPNEDEQYF
v_call: TRBV18; d_call: .; j_call: TRBJ2-7; clone_size: many; cdr3_nt: TGTGCCAGCGCGGGGAGCTCCTACGAGCAGTACTTC; cdr3_aa: CASAGSSYEQYF
v_call: TRBV4-3; d_call: TRBD2; j_call: TRBJ2-5; clone_size: many; cdr3_nt: TGCGCCAGCAGCCAAGGTCGGCTAGCGGGGGGGAGACAAGAGACCCAGTACTTC; cdr3_aa: CASSQGRLAGGRQETQYF
v_call: TRBV29-1; d_call: .; j_call: TRBJ2-3; clone_size: .; cdr3_nt: TGCAGCGTTGGGGCAGGGGTCGGTACGCAGTATTTT; cdr3_aa: CSVGAGVGTQYF
v_call: TRBV11-2; d_call: .; j_call: TRBJ2-5; clone_size: .; cdr3_nt: TGTGCCAGCAGCTCCTACATCAGGGATGAGACCCAGTACTTC; cdr3_aa: CASSSYIRDETQYF
v_call: TRBV20-1; d_call: .; j_call: TRBJ2-5; clone_size: .; cdr3_nt: TGCAGTGCTCTTCCTTCTCCCTCGCGGATCCAAGAGACCCAGTACTTC; cdr3_aa: CSALPSPSRIQETQYF
v_call: TRBV3-1; d_call: .; j_call: TRBJ1-2; clone_size: .; cdr3_nt: TGTGCCAGCAGCCCTCAGGGTCTTCGTGATGGCTACACCTTC; cdr3_aa: CASSPQGLRDGYTF
v_call: TRBV6-2/TRBV6-3; d_call: .; j_call: TRBJ2-1; clone_size: few; cdr3_nt: TGTGCCAGCAGGGGGACCTGGGGTATCAATGAGCAGTTCTTC; cdr3_aa: CASRGTWGINEQFF
v_call: TRBV4-1; d_call: .; j_call: TRBJ1-2; clone_size: few; cdr3_nt: TGCGCCAGCAGCGTAAGTGGGGCGGGGACTGGACGCTACACCTTC; cdr3_aa: CASSVSGAGTGRYTF
v_call: TRBV6-2/TRBV6-3; d_call: TRBD1; j_call: TRBJ2-1; clone_size: .; cdr3_nt: TGTGCCAGCAGGGGTAGACAGGGGGAGTTCTTC; cdr3_aa: CASRGRQGEFF
v_call: TRBV29-1; d_call: TRBD1; j_call: TRBJ2-3; clone_size: few; cdr3_nt: TGCAGCGTTGCGGACAGGACTAGCACAGATACGCAGTATTTT; cdr3_aa: CSVADRTSTDTQYF